These T cell receptor beta chains were read from a single sample in a study of cytomegalovirus exposure and HLA in healthy donors. Measured with immunoSEQ multiplex PCR; TCRdb has only the in-frame clones, and not every one. The data hold approximately 99,000 clones, with around 85% observed a single time. Sequencing input: PBMCs. All receptors derive from a woman in her late teens or twenties in good health and CMV-seronegative. CDR3s include the opening cysteine and the closing phenylalanine or tryptophan. Fields, in order: D gene, J gene, clone size, V gene, CDR3 protein, CDR3 DNA. The D gene is left open where the match is weak. The size field is filled for only some rows; it gives once, few, many or a size class.

TRBD1	TRBJ2-1	-	TRBV4-1	CASSRSGTGTYNEQFF	TGCGCCAGCAGCCGATCCGGGACAGGGACCTACAATGAGCAGTTCTTC
-	TRBJ1-5	-	TRBV7-5	CARYLNRSNQPQHF	TGTGCCAGATACCTGAATCGGAGCAATCAGCCCCAGCATTTT
-	TRBJ1-1	-	TRBV11-1	CASSLQGGNTEAFF	TGTGCCAGCAGCTTACAAGGCGGGAACACTGAAGCTTTCTTT
TRBD2	TRBJ2-7	-	TRBV7-8	CASSNRRGVYRLLYEQYF	TGTGCCAGCAGCAACCGGCGGGGGGTCTACAGACTCTTATACGAGCAGTACTTC
TRBD2	TRBJ2-2	-	TRBV30	CAGGGQNTGELFF	TGTGCCGGCGGGGGGCAGAACACCGGGGAGCTGTTTTTT
TRBD1	TRBJ1-3	few	TRBV14	CASSFRGQAAGNTIYF	TGTGCCAGCAGCTTTAGAGGACAGGCTGCAGGAAACACCATATATTTT
TRBD1	TRBJ1-2	-	TRBV5-8	CASSTGTGVAYGYTF	TGTGCCAGCAGCACCGGGACAGGGGTTGCCTATGGCTACACCTTC
-	TRBJ1-5	-	TRBV15	CATSREAGWQPQHF	TGTGCCACCAGCAGAGAAGCAGGTTGGCAGCCCCAGCATTTT
-	TRBJ1-1	once	TRBV9	CASSPKPNTEAFF	TGTGCCAGCAGCCCAAAGCCCAACACTGAAGCTTTCTTT
-	TRBJ1-2	-	TRBV27	CATVEGDGYTF	TGTGCCACTGTAGAGGGGGATGGCTACACCTTC
-	TRBJ2-3	-	TRBV14	CASSQGQILTDTQYF	TGTGCCAGCAGCCAAGGACAGATACTCACAGATACGCAGTATTTT
TRBD1	TRBJ2-7	-	TRBV27	CAAGTGSYEQYF	TGTGCCGCAGGGACAGGCTCCTACGAGCAGTACTTC
-	TRBJ1-5	few	TRBV6-5	CASSPGMSNQPQHF	TGTGCCAGCAGTCCAGGGATGAGCAATCAGCCCCAGCATTTT
-	TRBJ2-6	-	TRBV6-4	CASSGDRDTSLSGANVLTF	TGTGCCAGCAGTGGAGACCGGGACACAAGCCTCTCTGGGGCCAACGTCCTGACTTTC
-	TRBJ1-4	-	TRBV7-9	CASSPDRSTNEKLFF	TGTGCCAGCAGCCCAGACAGGTCAACTAATGAAAAACTGTTTTTT
-	TRBJ2-3	-	TRBV7-3	CASSKQGFSSTDTQYF	TGTGCCAGCAGCAAACAGGGATTTTCTAGCACAGATACGCAGTATTTT
TRBD1	TRBJ1-1	-	TRBV7-9	CASSLGQGGVFF	TGTGCCAGCAGCTTAGGACAGGGCGGTGTTTTCTTT
TRBD1	TRBJ2-7	-	TRBV6-1	CASSATGGAYEQYF	TGTGCCAGCAGTGCAACAGGGGGCGCCTACGAGCAGTACTTC
TRBD1	TRBJ1-6	-	TRBV4-1	CASSRTQGADYNSPLHF	TGCGCCAGCAGCCGGACCCAGGGGGCTGACTATAATTCACCCCTCCACTTT
-	TRBJ2-6	-	TRBV4-1	CASSQDAGRSSGANVLTF	TGCGCCAGCAGCCAAGATGCGGGCAGGTCCTCTGGGGCCAACGTCCTGACTTTC
TRBD1	TRBJ1-1	-	TRBV5-4	CASSFWTGGVTEAFF	TGTGCCAGCAGCTTTTGGACAGGGGGAGTCACTGAAGCTTTCTTT
TRBD1	TRBJ2-7	-	TRBV27	CASSSGTEYYEQYF	TGTGCCAGCAGTTCCGGGACAGAGTACTACGAGCAGTACTTC
-	TRBJ2-3	-	TRBV5-4	CASNPRDKSTDTQYF	TGTGCCAGCAACCCCCGGGACAAAAGCACAGATACGCAGTATTTT
-	TRBJ1-2	-	TRBV15	CATSRDRAGPNSTF	TGTGCCACCAGCAGAGATCGGGCAGGGCCCAACAGCACCTTC
-	TRBJ1-1	-	TRBV7-9	CASSLGGLNTEAFF	TGTGCCAGCAGCCTCGGAGGGTTGAACACTGAAGCTTTCTTT
-	TRBJ2-7	once	TRBV9	CASSVGGISYEQYF	TGTGCCAGCAGCGTAGGCGGAATCTCCTACGAGCAGTACTTC
TRBD1	TRBJ2-7	-	TRBV7-9	CASGTARTYEQYF	TGTGCCAGCGGGACAGCCCGTACCTACGAGCAGTACTTC
-	TRBJ2-2	-	TRBV6-5	CASSYEASVGGELFF	TGTGCCAGCAGTTACGAGGCTAGCGTGGGCGGGGAGCTGTTTTTT
TRBD1	TRBJ1-1	-	TRBV5-1	CASSFGQGAYTEAFF	TGCGCCAGCAGCTTTGGACAGGGGGCCTACACTGAAGCTTTCTTT
TRBD1	TRBJ1-1	-	TRBV5-1	CASSTAGGTEAFF	TGCGCCAGCAGCACAGCAGGGGGCACTGAAGCTTTCTTT
TRBD1	TRBJ1-1	once	TRBV6-6	CASNRGDRDAEAFF	TGTGCCAGCAACAGGGGGGACAGGGACGCTGAAGCTTTCTTT
-	TRBJ2-7	-	TRBV7-9	CASSFEGFEQYF	TGTGCCAGCAGCTTCGAGGGCTTCGAGCAGTACTTC
-	TRBJ2-3	-	TRBV9	CASSVLTGVSDTQYF	TGTGCCAGCAGCGTACTAACGGGAGTTTCAGATACGCAGTATTTT
-	TRBJ2-3	-	TRBV30	CAWSLHRAYGTDTQYF	TGTGCCTGGAGTTTGCACCGAGCGTACGGCACAGATACGCAGTATTTT
-	TRBJ2-1	once	TRBV9	CASSYDSNEQFF	TGTGCCAGCAGCTATGACAGCAATGAGCAGTTCTTC
TRBD1	TRBJ2-3	-	TRBV27	CASRRVGTGDGEDTQYF	TGTGCCAGTCGAAGGGTGGGGACAGGTGACGGTGAGGATACGCAGTATTTT
-	TRBJ2-7	few	TRBV11-2	CASSSRQSPYEQYF	TGTGCCAGCAGCTCCCGACAGAGTCCCTACGAGCAGTACTTC
-	TRBJ2-1	-	TRBV10-2	CASSGPPGYYYNEQFF	TGCGCCAGCAGTGGGCCCCCGGGGTACTACTACAATGAGCAGTTCTTC
TRBD1	TRBJ1-4	-	TRBV2	CASRGDSWGKLFF	TGTGCCAGCAGGGGGGACAGCTGGGGGAAACTGTTTTTT
TRBD1	TRBJ2-1	-	TRBV7-3	CASSLRGTDAYNEQFF	TGTGCCAGCAGCTTAAGGGGGACAGACGCCTACAATGAGCAGTTCTTC
TRBD2	TRBJ2-3	-	TRBV11-2	CASRSPGLAKSTQYF	TGTGCCAGCAGAAGCCCGGGACTAGCGAAGTCTACGCAGTATTTT